This T cell receptor (beta chain) is from a study of cytomegalovirus exposure and HLA in healthy donors. Overall study results and limits: Confirmation in vitro established that a few CMV-associated chains were specific for CMV antigens. Sequencing likely generated an artifact that appeared as a cluster of highly shared sequence variants.

As regards this clone: Its antigen is unknown.

This PCR relied on a set of 60 Vbeta primers and 13 Jbeta primers. Data came from immunoSEQ multiplex PCR; TCRdb stores just in-frame clones and leaves some out. The sample records more than 45,000 clones, under 75% being singletons. Per the germline V gene, CDR1 is MNHNS and CDR2 is SASEGT. The CDR3 has 14 residues. Trimming took off 1 base at V and 5 bases at J, with 11 bases between the two ends. The sample was PBMCs. The chain is built from TRBV6-1 and TRBJ1-1; no definite D call. The clonotype was recovered from a man aged 30-40 years in good health and CMV-seronegative. The DNA for the CDR3 is TGTGCCAGCAGTGAAGGAGATTTGAGAACTGAAGCTTTCTTT. This codes for CASSEGDLRTEAFF.